The clone carrying this TCR beta chain turned up a few times. Treatment: oral pan-JAK inhibitor, 5-10 mg twice daily. This sample was included in a study of CD8+ T cells in alopecia areata. About the study: Tofacitinib dosing lasted 6 to 18 months, which was then followed by 6 months off drug.

The sequencing template was cDNA reverse transcribed from extracted RNA. TCRdb's copy holds only in-frame clones and misses some; the assay was immunoSEQ multiplex PCR. The sample includes about 200,000 clones, roughly 50% of them seen just once. Germline CDR1 is MGHRA and CDR2 is YSYEKL. The V segment lost 4 bases and the J segment 7 bases; nucleotides outside the gene matches: 7. The CDR3 is 16 residues long. The rearrangement joins TRBV4-1 to TRBJ2-2; 12 bases agree with TRBD1. The receptor's source is a human donor with alopecia areata. The specimen comprised CD4+ T cells sorted from blood, sampled at week 24, from a patient treated with tofacitinib. CDR3 nucleotides: TGCGCCAGCAGCCTCCGGGACAGGGGGCAGGGCGGGGAGCTGTTTTTT. Residues: CASSLRDRGQGGELFF.